Below, 10 T cell receptor beta chains from the same sample are listed, as sequenced in a study of cytomegalovirus exposure and HLA in healthy donors. Sequencing was performed with immunoSEQ multiplex PCR; in TCRdb, only in-frame clones are kept and a portion is missing. Here the sample spans tens of thousands of clones, 80% to 90% being singletons. The sequencing input was PBMCs. These receptors were collected from a woman aged 18-29 years in good health and CMV-seropositive.

This clone was found a few times. The chain joins TRBV4-1 to TRBJ1-6; 8 bases map to TRBD1. The CDR3 covers 18 residues. The J segment lost 2 bases and the V segment lost 0 bases, leaving 6 bases of the junction unmatched. CDR1 is MGHRA and CDR2 is YSYEKL in the germline V gene. The CDR3: CASSQDFAGGAYNSPLHF. The DNA of the CDR3 is TGCGCCAGCAGCCAAGATTTTGCAGGGGGCGCCTATAATTCACCCCTCCACTTT.

This clone was recorded once. The rearrangement joins TRBV4-1 to TRBJ1-1, with D tentatively TRBD1 (6 bases). This CDR3 contains 16 residues. The V gene lost 2 bases and the J gene lost 4 bases, with 17 bases spanning the gap. Germline values: CDR1 MGHRA, CDR2 YSYEKL. The CDR3 spells CASSQTSAQGFTEAFF. DNA of the CDR3: TGCGCCAGCAGCCAAACTTCCGCACAGGGTTTCACTGAAGCTTTCTTT.

In this sample, this clone turned up once. The chain recombines TRBV29-1 with TRBJ2-6; TRBD1 agrees at 9 bases. The CDR3 consists of 17 residues. Germline-derived CDR1 and CDR2 are SQVTM and ANQGSEA. After removal of 3 bases from V and 0 bases from J, the junction contained 6 bases not matched to a gene. The CDR3 protein is CSVEGDRDPSGANVLTF. In DNA form, the CDR3 reads TGCAGCGTTGAGGGGGACAGGGACCCCTCTGGGGCCAACGTCCTGACTTTC.

The gene calls are TRBV19 and TRBJ2-1; 14 nucleotides agree with TRBD2. Trimming removed 2 bases from V and 3 bases from J; junction bases left unmatched: 6. This CDR3 region has 18 residues. Germline assignment: CDR1 LNHDA and CDR2 SQIVND (reference sequence). Here the CDR3 reads CASSIHAGTSGGYNEQFF. CDR3 in DNA: TGTGCCAGTAGTATACACGCCGGGACTAGCGGGGGCTACAATGAGCAGTTCTTC.

The CDR3 DNA follows: TGTGCCAGCAGCTTACAGTCTGGGGCCAACGTCCTGACTTTC. It encodes CASSLQSGANVLTF. The chain uses TRBV7-9 and TRBJ2-6; unclear D gene. V was shortened by 2 bases and J by 1 base, with 3 bases between the two germline ends. The CDR3 spans 14 residues. Germline V CDR1 and CDR2: SEHNR, FQNEAQ (reference sequence). Full variable domain (remainder filled in from reference TRBV7-9 and TRBJ2-6): DTGVSQNPRHKITKRGQNVTFRCDPISEHNRLYWYRQTLGQGPEFLTYFQNEAQLEKSRLLSDRFSAERPKGSFSTLEIQRTEQGDSAMYLCASSLQSGANVLTFGAGSRLTVL.

The V and J genes are TRBV9 and TRBJ2-3, with TRBD2 matching over 8 bases. Germline values: CDR1 SGDLS, CDR2 YYNGEE. V lost 0 bases, J lost 3 bases, and 12 bases stayed unmatched. The CDR3 spans 18 residues. The CDR3 here is CASSVGEGGLAVTDTQYF. CDR3 coding DNA: TGTGCCAGCAGCGTAGGGGAGGGTGGACTAGCAGTTACAGATACGCAGTATTTT.

This clone was observed once. The chain employs TRBV30 and TRBJ1-1; D unresolved. This CDR3 comprises 14 residues. With 0 bases removed from V and 4 bases from J, the gap between germline ends came to 12 bases. Germline values: CDR1 GTSNPN, CDR2 SVGIG (reference sequence). CDR3 in DNA: TGTGCCTGGAGTGTACTTGTTGGAGGCACTGAAGCTTTCTTT. Residues: CAWSVLVGGTEAFF.

The chain recombines TRBV5-1 with TRBJ2-3, with 7 bases that match TRBD1. The J segment lost 1 base and the V segment lost 4 bases, leaving 3 bases of the junction unmatched. The germline gives CDR1 SGHRS, CDR2 YFSETQ. CDR3 size: 14 residues. This CDR3 is CASSNRGGTDTQYF. The DNA for the CDR3 is TGCGCCAGCAGCAACAGGGGAGGCACAGATACGCAGTATTTT.

The gene calls are TRBV7-9 and TRBJ2-1, with 8 bases fitting TRBD2. Looked up from germline, CDR1 is SEHNR and CDR2 is FQNEAQ (reference sequence). Unmatched junction bases numbered 11, after V lost 5 bases and J lost 8 bases. This CDR3 comprises 15 residues. The CDR3 DNA is TGTGCCAGCAGCGCCCCGGGACTAGTTAGCGATGAGCAGTTCTTC. It specifies CASSAPGLVSDEQFF.

The J gene is TRBJ1-4, the V gene TRBV6-6; D perhaps matches TRBD1 (5 bases). V was shortened by 2 bases and J by 15 bases, with 10 bases between the two germline ends. The CDR3 length is 11 residues. The germline V gene has CDR1 MNHNY and CDR2 SVGAGI (reference sequence). The CDR3 reads CASSYPGKLFF. CDR3 DNA sequence: TGTGCCAGCAGTTACCCAGGGAAGTTGTTTTTT.